This TCR beta chain was documented in a study of T cell responses to AZD1222 COVID-19 vaccine. The method was immunoSEQ multiplex PCR; TCRdb's version includes in-frame clones alone and lacks a portion of them. The sample contains 90,000 to 150,000 clones, about nine tenths of which appear only once. Germline values: CDR1 SGHRS, CDR2 YFSETQ. The CDR3 covers 14 residues. The junction had 2 bases not matched to a gene; V was cut back by 6 bases and J by 0 bases. This chain links TRBV5-1 with TRBJ2-7; TRBD1 agrees at 11 bases. This receptor was taken from an adult who received the AZD1222 COVID-19 vaccine. The input for sequencing was peripheral blood, taken 28 days after the second AZD1222 dose. CDR3 in amino acids: CASMGQGDSYEQYF. The CDR3 region has the DNA TGCGCCAGCATGGGACAGGGGGACTCCTACGAGCAGTACTTC.